Below are 31 T cell receptor beta chains sequenced from a single sample in a study of CD8+ T cells in alopecia areata (dated by TCRdb to 2016 to 2019). Libraries were prepared through the immunoSEQ multiplex PCR assay. RNA was extracted from all samples and reverse transcribed into cDNA, which served as template for TCR sequencing. This is the immuneACCESS table as TCRdb keeps it, with only in-frame sequences that have V and J called. A part of the clones is gone; compared with another copy, unresolved V genes explain less than half, and the rest is unexplained. This sample has about 190,000 clones in its table, and approximately 60% of those were observed once. The ten largest clones take up 0.65% to 0.7% of the sample. The time point label on this specimen signifies: 4 weeks on oral tofacitinib. What this sample's treatment or condition label stands for: oral pan-JAK inhibitor, 5-10 mg twice daily.

The specimen comprised CD4+ T cells sorted from blood, sampled at week 4, from a patient treated with tofacitinib. The receptor source for this set is a human donor with alopecia areata.

The table lists this clone with a few counts. Distinct nucleotide sequences in the sample also encode this CDR3. This sequence joins TRBV9 and TRBJ2-3; D gene unclear. The CDR3 is 12 amino acids. The V gene's germline CDR1 is SGDLS and CDR2 YYNGEE. With 0 bases removed from V and 3 bases from J, the gap between germline ends came to 2 bases. The CDR3 bases are TGTGCCAGCAGCGTAGTGACAGATACGCAGTATTTT. Amino acids: CASSVVTDTQYF.

The gene calls are TRBV18 and TRBJ1-2, with D uncertain. Germline assignment: CDR1 KGHSH and CDR2 LQKENI. The CDR3 spans 13 residues. The germline V and J ends were trimmed by 3 bases and 1 base, with 6 bases remaining between them. The CDR3 DNA is TGTGCCAGCTCACCGCAATATAACTATGGCTACACCTTC. It encodes CASSPQYNYGYTF.

This clone was seen a few times. The sample holds other DNA sequences that translate to the same CDR3. The genes are TRBV5-1 and TRBJ1-1, with 11 bases lining up with TRBD1. Germline V CDR1 and CDR2: SGHRS, YFSETQ. J lost 6 bases, V lost 4 bases, and 5 bases had no gene match. The CDR3 runs 14 residues. The CDR3 reads CASSLGQGAAEAFF. The CDR3, as DNA: TGCGCCAGCAGCCTAGGACAGGGGGCAGCTGAAGCTTTCTTT.

This clone was detected only a few times. DNA for the CDR3: TGTGCCAGCAGTGAAAACACAGGGACCGATGGCTACACCTTC. The encoded protein is CASSENTGTDGYTF. The chain joins TRBV6-1 to TRBJ1-2; D possibly corresponds to TRBD1 (6 bases). From germline, CDR1 is MNHNS and CDR2 SASEGT. The V and J ends lost 2 bases and 6 bases respectively, with 13 bases between them. This CDR3 is built from 14 residues.

This clone was seen a few times. V usage is TRBV23-1 and J usage is TRBJ2-7; tentatively, D is TRBD2 (5 bases). TRBV23-1 is given ORF status, its function remaining uncertain. Trimming cost V 0 bases and J 2 bases, with 8 bases left between them. The CDR3 is made up of 14 amino acids. In DNA form, the CDR3 reads TGCGCCAGCAGTCAATCCCCGGGGACCTACGAGCAGTACTTC. This gives the protein CASSQSPGTYEQYF.

The V gene is TRBV11-3, the J gene TRBJ2-1, with 9 bases matching TRBD1. V lost 3 bases and J lost 5; bases outside the gene matches: 8. The CDR3 spans 16 residues. Germline CDR1 SGHNT, CDR2 YENEEA. The CDR3 loop is CASSLGTGKLHNEQFF. In DNA form, the CDR3 reads TGTGCCAGCAGCTTGGGGACAGGGAAACTCCACAATGAGCAGTTCTTC.

For this clone: The sample has other DNA sequences that encode this CDR3 too. The V and J genes are TRBV29-1 and TRBJ2-5; D uncertain. The V gene lost 5 bases and the J gene lost 5 bases, with 9 bases spanning the gap. This CDR3 is 11 amino acids long. CDR1 is SQVTM, CDR2 ANQGSEA, per germline. The CDR3 nucleotides are TGCAGCGTTAGAATTGGTGAGACCCAGTACTTC. Protein product: CSVRIGETQYF.

This clone was recorded once. The rearrangement joins TRBV11-2 to TRBJ2-1, with D unclear. Trimming took 2 bases from V and 10 from J, leaving 6 bases between them. CDR3 length equals 11 residues. Germline V lookup: CDR1 SGHAT, CDR2 FQNNGV. The CDR3 nucleotides read TGTGCCAGCAGCTTAAGCTGGGAGCAGTTCTTC. It is translated as CASSLSWEQFF.

The chain couples TRBV29-1 to TRBJ2-2, with 9 bases identical to TRBD2. The V gene end was trimmed by 0 bases and the J gene end by 7 bases; junction bases not matched to a gene: 6. This CDR3 region has 15 residues. CDR1 and CDR2 (germline): SQVTM, ANQGSEA. The CDR3 is CSVEDQRGAYGELFF. Here the CDR3 DNA reads TGCAGCGTTGAAGATCAGCGGGGGGCGTACGGGGAGCTGTTTTTT.

The chain couples TRBV11-2 to TRBJ2-3; 7 bases fit TRBD1. Germline-derived CDR1 and CDR2 are SGHAT and FQNNGV. V lost 3 bases, J lost 4 bases, and 4 bases stayed unmatched. The CDR3 loop spans 14 amino acids. CDR3 sequence: CASSFDRAADTQYF. The CDR3, as DNA: TGTGCCAGCAGCTTCGACAGGGCTGCAGATACGCAGTATTTT. Full variable domain (missing parts from reference TRBV11-2 and TRBJ2-3): EAGVAQSPRYKIIEKRQSVAFWCNPISGHATLYWYQQILGQGPKLLIQFQNNGVVDDSQLPKDRFSAERLKGVDSTLKIQPAKLEDSAVYLCASSFDRAADTQYFGPGTRLTVL.

CDR3 sequence (DNA): TGCGCCAGCAGCCAAGACCCCAGGCCGGGGGGCATGGGTGGCTACACCTTC. Translating it yields CASSQDPRPGGMGGYTF. The chain carries TRBV4-1 and TRBJ1-2; D is perhaps TRBD1 (6 bases). The length of the CDR3 is 17 residues. Trimming removed 0 bases from V and 7 bases from J, with 21 bases in between. Germline lookup yields CDR1 MGHRA and CDR2 YSYEKL.

The rearrangement joins TRBV9 to TRBJ2-6; D gene unclear. Germline V CDR1 and CDR2: SGDLS, YYNGEE. V lost 4 bases, J lost 4 bases, and 9 bases lay in between. This CDR3 is built from 14 residues. CDR3 nucleotides: TGTGCCAGCAGCATTCGTGTCGGGGCCAACGTCCTGACTTTC. The encoded protein is CASSIRVGANVLTF.

This sequence joins TRBV29-1 and TRBJ1-1; 7 nucleotides align to TRBD1. Germline CDR1 SQVTM, CDR2 ANQGSEA. V shed 6 bases and J 3 bases; nucleotides not matched to a gene: 1. The CDR3 covers 11 residues. Here the CDR3 reads CSVDRDTEAFF. CDR3 sequence (DNA): TGCAGCGTCGACAGGGACACTGAAGCTTTCTTT.

J is TRBJ2-2 and V is TRBV2; 11 bases agree with TRBD2. The CDR3 covers 16 residues. The V and J ends lost 5 bases and 2 bases, in that order; junction bases with no gene match: 4. Germline V gene data show CDR1 as SNHLY and CDR2 as FYNNEI. This chain's CDR3 is CASSYSGRANTGELFF. As DNA, the CDR3 is TGTGCCAGCAGTTATAGCGGGAGGGCCAACACCGGGGAGCTGTTTTTT.

The chain couples TRBV29-1 to TRBJ2-3, with D possibly TRBD2 on 6 matching bases. In germline, CDR1 is SQVTM, CDR2 ANQGSEA. The CDR3 has 12 residues. The V end was cut by 6 bases, the J end by 2 bases, with 9 bases between. CDR3 DNA: TGCAGCGTGGGGGACTTCACAGATACGCAGTATTTT. Translated, it gives CSVGDFTDTQYF.

This rearrangement joins TRBV5-1 to TRBJ1-2; TRBD1 matches at 8 bases. The germline CDR1 and CDR2 sequences are SGHRS and YFSETQ. CDR3 size: 14 residues. V trimming: 4 bases; J trimming: 7 bases; junction bases outside the gene matches: 9. DNA of the CDR3: TGCGCCAGCAGCGTATCGACAGGGGTAGTTGGCTACACCTTC. Amino acid sequence: CASSVSTGVVGYTF.

This clone was observed a few times. CDR3 amino acids: CASSVDRGQNTEAFF. Written as DNA, the CDR3 is TGTGCCAGCAGCGTGGACAGGGGCCAAAACACTGAAGCTTTCTTT. V usage is TRBV9 and J usage is TRBJ1-1; 9 positions agree with TRBD1. The V and J ends lost 2 bases and 2 bases, in that order; junction bases with no gene match: 4. Germline V lookup: CDR1 SGDLS, CDR2 YYNGEE. This CDR3 is 15 amino acids long.

The gene calls are TRBV6-5 and TRBJ2-4, with D uncertain. Trimming left V 6 bases short and J 8 bases short, with 14 bases between. The CDR3 spans 13 residues. Germline CDR1 MNHEY, CDR2 SVGAGI. CDR3 residues: CASSPTRTDIQYF. CDR3 DNA: TGTGCCAGCAGCCCCACCCGAACGGACATTCAGTACTTC.

The gene calls are TRBV28 and TRBJ2-7; 7 bases match TRBD1. The CDR3 spans 14 residues. Trimming took 3 bases from V and 8 from J; bases not matched to a gene: 10. In germline, CDR1 is MDHEN, CDR2 SYDVKM. The CDR3 DNA reads as TGTGCCAGCAGTTTTACGGGACAGTACCGACAGCAGTACTTC. It specifies CASSFTGQYRQQYF.

This clone came up once. A junction end diverges from the germline sequence, so it may reflect a read error. The chain employs TRBV6-1 and TRBJ1-1; D gene unclear. The CDR3 spans 12 residues. CDR1 and CDR2 (germline): MNHNS, SASEGT. CDR3 bases: TGTGCCAGCACTGAATTACCCGGGCAAGCTTTCTTT. Its translation is CASTELPGQAFF.

This rearrangement joins TRBV6-5 to TRBJ2-7; no clear D. The CDR3 has 13 amino acids. Trimming took 5 bases from V and 3 from J, leaving 11 bases between them. The germline V gene encodes CDR1 MNHEY and CDR2 SVGAGI. Here the CDR3 DNA reads TGTGCCAGCAGTGACGCTCGAAGCTACGAGCAGTACTTC. Translated: CASSDARSYEQYF.

The chain is built from TRBV30 and TRBJ2-5; D possibly corresponds to TRBD1 (5 bases). The V and J ends lost 3 bases and 4 bases respectively, with 15 bases between them. The CDR3 consists of 14 residues. The germline V gene encodes CDR1 GTSNPN and CDR2 SVGIG (reference sequence). CDR3 sequence: CAWRELGVVETQYF. CDR3 nucleotide sequence: TGTGCCTGGAGAGAGCTAGGGGTTGTAGAGACCCAGTACTTC.

The gene calls are TRBV5-1 and TRBJ2-7, with D possibly TRBD2 on 6 matching bases. Trimming took 1 base from V and 5 from J, leaving 16 bases between them. Germline V lookup: CDR1 SGHRS, CDR2 YFSETQ. This CDR3 has 15 amino acids. The CDR3 protein is CASSLPSARSNEQYF. CDR3 bases: TGCGCCAGCAGCTTGCCTAGCGCGAGGTCCAACGAGCAGTACTTC.

The chain combines TRBV30 with TRBJ2-2; D possibly corresponds to TRBD1 (5 bases). Germline assignment: CDR1 GTSNPN and CDR2 SVGIG (reference sequence). The V and J ends lost 4 bases and 1 base respectively, with 10 bases between them. There are 14 residues in the CDR3. CDR3 sequence reads: CAWKPGLNTGELFF. The CDR3 DNA follows: TGTGCCTGGAAGCCAGGGTTGAACACCGGGGAGCTGTTTTTT.

V gene TRBV4-1 combines with J gene TRBJ1-1; 9 nucleotides line up with TRBD1. V shed 3 bases and J 1 base; nucleotides not matched to a gene: 3. The CDR3 runs 15 residues. From germline, CDR1 is MGHRA and CDR2 YSYEKL. The CDR3 region is CASSHGTGRNTEAFF. The CDR3 nucleotides are TGCGCCAGCAGCCATGGGACAGGGAGGAACACTGAAGCTTTCTTT.

This clone was counted only a few times. The V and J genes are TRBV29-1 and TRBJ1-4; D gene unclear. There are 12 residues in the CDR3. V shed 4 bases and J shed 6 bases, with 9 bases lying between them. Germline-derived CDR1 and CDR2 are SQVTM and ANQGSEA. The CDR3 nucleotides read TGCAGCGTTGGGACCAAGGATGAAAAACTGTTTTTT. It yields the protein CSVGTKDEKLFF.

The chain uses TRBV7-8 and TRBJ2-1; 13 bases are shared with TRBD2. J was trimmed by 5 bases and V by 0 bases; bases with no gene match: 4. The CDR3 contains 17 residues. The germline gives CDR1 SGHVS, CDR2 FQNEAQ. The CDR3 loop reads CASSLAPGLAGDNEQFF. For the CDR3, the DNA is TGTGCCAGCAGCTTAGCCCCCGGACTAGCGGGGGACAATGAGCAGTTCTTC.

This clone was recorded a few times. This sequence joins TRBV27 and TRBJ2-5; D gene unclear. The CDR3 runs 11 residues. Germline lookup yields CDR1 MNHEY and CDR2 SMNVEV (reference sequence). V lost 5 bases to trimming and J lost 7 bases, with 8 bases between them. This CDR3 is CASSNTRTQYF. The CDR3 DNA sequence: TGTGCCAGCAGTAATACCCGGACCCAGTACTTC.

The gene calls are TRBV6-6 and TRBJ2-5; the D gene is possibly TRBD2 (5 bases). With 5 bases removed from V and 1 base from J, the gap between germline ends came to 8 bases. Germline CDR1 is MNHNY and CDR2 is SVGAGI (reference sequence). The CDR3 consists of 13 residues. The CDR3 reads CASSPLAQETQYF. For the CDR3, the DNA is TGTGCCAGCAGTCCTCTAGCCCAAGAGACCCAGTACTTC.

This rearrangement joins TRBV5-1 to TRBJ2-1; 9 positions agree with TRBD2. Germline loops: CDR1 SGHRS, CDR2 YFSETQ. This CDR3 is built from 16 residues. The V segment lost 4 bases and the J segment 6 bases; nucleotides outside the gene matches: 11. CDR3 loop: CASSTAMTSGVNEQFF. The CDR3 bases are TGCGCCAGCAGCACCGCAATGACTAGCGGAGTCAATGAGCAGTTCTTC. Together with reference TRBV5-1 and TRBJ2-1, the CDR3 gives the full variable domain: KAGVTQTPRYLIKTRGQQVTLSCSPISGHRSVSWYQQTPGQGLQFLFEYFSETQRNKGNFPGRFSGRQFSNSRSEMNVSTLELGDSALYLCASSTAMTSGVNEQFFGPGTRLTVL.

The J gene is TRBJ2-5, the V gene TRBV6-5; 7 nucleotides align to TRBD1. CDR1 is MNHEY and CDR2 is SVGAGI in the germline V gene. This CDR3 contains 12 residues. V was clipped by 6 bases and J by 5 bases; unmatched bases: 3. CDR3: CASSGTVETQYF. In DNA, the CDR3 is TGTGCCAGCAGCGGGACAGTGGAGACCCAGTACTTC.